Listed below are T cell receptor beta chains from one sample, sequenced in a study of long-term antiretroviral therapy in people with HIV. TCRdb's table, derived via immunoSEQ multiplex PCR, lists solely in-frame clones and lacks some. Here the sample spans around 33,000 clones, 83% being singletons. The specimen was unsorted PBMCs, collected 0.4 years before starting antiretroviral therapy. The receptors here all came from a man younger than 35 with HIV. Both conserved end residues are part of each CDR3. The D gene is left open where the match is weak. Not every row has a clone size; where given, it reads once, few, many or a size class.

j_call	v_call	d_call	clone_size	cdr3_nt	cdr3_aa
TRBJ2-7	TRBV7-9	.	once	TGTGCCAGCAGCCGGACGGATCTTTACGAGCAGTACTTC	CASSRTDLYEQYF
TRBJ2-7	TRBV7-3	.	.	TGTGCCAGCAGCCCAACTGGATCCTACGAGCAGTACTTC	CASSPTGSYEQYF
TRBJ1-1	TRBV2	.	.	TGTGCCAGCAGCGTTAAACAGGGTGAAGCTTTCTTT	CASSVKQGEAFF
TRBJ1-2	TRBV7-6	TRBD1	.	TGTGCCAGCAGCCCAACGGGTAGTAGGGGGCTTAACTATGGCTACACCTTC	CASSPTGSRGLNYGYTF
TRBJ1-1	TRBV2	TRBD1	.	TGTGCCAGCAGTGAACAGGGGGCGACTTTGGCTTTCTTT	CASSEQGATLAFF
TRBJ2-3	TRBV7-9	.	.	TGTGCCAGCAGCTGGGACAATCCTACGCAGTATTTT	CASSWDNPTQYF
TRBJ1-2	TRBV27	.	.	TGTGCCAGCAGTTTACGTGGGGGGGGTTCTAACTATGGCTACACCTTC	CASSLRGGGSNYGYTF
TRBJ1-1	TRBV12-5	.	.	TGTGCTAGTGGTTTGCGTCAGAACACTGAAGCTTTCTTT	CASGLRQNTEAFF
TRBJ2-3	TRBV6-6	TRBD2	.	TGTGCCAGCAGTTACGGGACGGGAGGTACAGATACGCAGTATTTT	CASSYGTGGTDTQYF
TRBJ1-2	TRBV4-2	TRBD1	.	TGTGCCAGCAGCCAAAGCCGTTGGACAGGGGACTATGGCTACACCTTC	CASSQSRWTGDYGYTF
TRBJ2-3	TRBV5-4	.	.	TGTGCCAGCAGCCTATCTGAAACAGGGAGAACAGATACGCAGTATTTT	CASSLSETGRTDTQYF
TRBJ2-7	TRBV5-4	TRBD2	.	TGTGCCAGCAGCTCGGGGGGGCCCCCGAGGTACGAGCAGTACTTC	CASSSGGPPRYEQYF
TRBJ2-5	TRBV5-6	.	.	TGTGCCAGCAGCTTAGGGACCCCAGAGACCCAGTACTTC	CASSLGTPETQYF
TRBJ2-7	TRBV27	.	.	TGTGCCAGCAGGTTGGGGCCAGGCCCCTACGAGCAGTACTTC	CASRLGPGPYEQYF
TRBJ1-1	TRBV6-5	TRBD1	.	TGTGCCAGCAGTCTTGACAGGGGGAACACTGAAGCTTTCTTT	CASSLDRGNTEAFF
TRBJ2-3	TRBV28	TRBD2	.	TGTGCCAGCACCCTTTCGGGGTTGCGGGAGGCCGGGGATACGCAGTATTTT	CASTLSGLREAGDTQYF
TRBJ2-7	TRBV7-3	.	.	TGTGCCAGCAGCTTCTCCGTCTACGAGCAGTACTTC	CASSFSVYEQYF
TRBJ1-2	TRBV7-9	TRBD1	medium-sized	TGTGCCAGCAGCTTTAGTAACAGGGGACCGTTGGGATATGGCTACACCTTC	CASSFSNRGPLGYGYTF
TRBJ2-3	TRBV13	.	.	TGTGCCAGCAGCCTTGAGGGGAGCACAGATACGCAGTATTTT	CASSLEGSTDTQYF
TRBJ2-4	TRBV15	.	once	TGTGCCACCAGCAGAGATCTCGGTAGCGGTAACCTTCTAGCCAAAAACATTCAGTACTTC	CATSRDLGSGNLLAKNIQYF
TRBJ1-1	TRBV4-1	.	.	TGCGCCAGCAGCCAAGAACAGGGAACTGAAGCTTTCTTT	CASSQEQGTEAFF
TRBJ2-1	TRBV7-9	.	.	TGTGCCAGCAGAGGAGACGGGGGGCGATCCTACAATGAGCAGTTCTTC	CASRGDGGRSYNEQFF
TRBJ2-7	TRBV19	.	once	TGTGCCAGTAGTATCAGCCCAGGGTTCTACGAGCAGTACTTC	CASSISPGFYEQYF
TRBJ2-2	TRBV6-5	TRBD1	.	TGTGCCAGCAGTTTCCAGGACAGGGCGAACACCGGGGAGCTGTTTTTT	CASSFQDRANTGELFF
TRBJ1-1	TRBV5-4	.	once	TGTGCCAGCAGCTTTTTCGAAGAGAACACTGAAGCTTTCTTT	CASSFFEENTEAFF
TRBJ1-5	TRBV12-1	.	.	TGTGCCAGCAGCTTTTATGAGGGAGGGGCGAGCAATCAGCCCCAGCATTTT	CASSFYEGGASNQPQHF
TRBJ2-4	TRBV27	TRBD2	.	TGTGCCAGCAGTTTATCCTTGCGGGAGAGGGTCGGCATTCAGTACTTC	CASSLSLRERVGIQYF
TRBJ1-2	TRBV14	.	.	TGTGCCAGCAGCCAAGAAGGGCGCTTTGGCTACACCTTC	CASSQEGRFGYTF
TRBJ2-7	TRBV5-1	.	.	TGCGCCAGCTCTGGACCGAACTACGAGCAGTACTTC	CASSGPNYEQYF
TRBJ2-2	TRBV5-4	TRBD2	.	TGTGCCAGCAGCTTACTAGCGGGGGGGAACACCGGGGAGCTGTTTTTT	CASSLLAGGNTGELFF
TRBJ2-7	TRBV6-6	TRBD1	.	TGTGCCAGCAGTTATAGGACAGGGAACTCCTACGAGCAGTACTTC	CASSYRTGNSYEQYF
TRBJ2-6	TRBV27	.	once	TGTGCCAGCAGTTTATACGTCTCTGGGGCCAACGTCCTGACTTTC	CASSLYVSGANVLTF
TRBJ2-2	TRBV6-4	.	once	TGTGCCAGCAGTGCGGGGGACACCGGGGAGCTGTTTTTT	CASSAGDTGELFF
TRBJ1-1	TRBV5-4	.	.	TGTGCCAGCAGCTTGGCCACTGGCAGGTCTGAAGCTTTCTTT	CASSLATGRSEAFF
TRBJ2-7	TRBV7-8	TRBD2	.	TGTGCCAGCAGCCCGGGACTGAGGACTAGCGACTACGAGCAGTACTTC	CASSPGLRTSDYEQYF
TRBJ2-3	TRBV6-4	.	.	TGTGCCAGCAGTGACTCCACAGGGTCGGCAGATACGCAGTATTTT	CASSDSTGSADTQYF
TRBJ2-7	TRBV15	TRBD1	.	TGTGCCACCAGCAGGACAGGGGGCACAGGAGAGCAGTACTTC	CATSRTGGTGEQYF
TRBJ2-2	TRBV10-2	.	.	TGCGCCAGCAGTGAGCCAGCTACCGCGAACACCGGGGAGCTGTTTTTT	CASSEPATANTGELFF
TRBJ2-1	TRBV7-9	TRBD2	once	TGTGCCAGCAGCCACCCGACTAGCGGGGACTCCTACAATGAGCAGTTCTTC	CASSHPTSGDSYNEQFF
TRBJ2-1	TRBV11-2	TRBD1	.	TGTGCCAGCAGCACCCCCACTACCGGGACAGGGGGTTGGTATGAGCAGTTCTTC	CASSTPTTGTGGWYEQFF